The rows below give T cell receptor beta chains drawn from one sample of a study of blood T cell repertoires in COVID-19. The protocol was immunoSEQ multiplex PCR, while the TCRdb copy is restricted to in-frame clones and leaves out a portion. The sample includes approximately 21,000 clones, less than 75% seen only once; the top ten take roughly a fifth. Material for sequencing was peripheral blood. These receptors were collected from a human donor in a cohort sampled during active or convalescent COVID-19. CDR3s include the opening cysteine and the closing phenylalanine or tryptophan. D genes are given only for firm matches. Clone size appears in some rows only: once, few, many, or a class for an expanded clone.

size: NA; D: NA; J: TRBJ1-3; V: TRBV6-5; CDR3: CASSPGVGGNTIYF; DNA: TGTGCCAGCAGTCCCGGGGTCGGTGGAAACACCATATATTTT
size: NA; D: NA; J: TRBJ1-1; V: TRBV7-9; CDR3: CASSSTQGRITEAFF; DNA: TGTGCCAGCAGCTCCACCCAGGGGCGTATCACTGAAGCTTTCTTT
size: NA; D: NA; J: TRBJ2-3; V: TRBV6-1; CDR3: CASSEGATGTDTQYF; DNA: TGTGCCAGCAGTGAAGGGGCTACAGGGACAGATACGCAGTATTTT
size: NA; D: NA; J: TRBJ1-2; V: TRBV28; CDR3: CASSLRQGFYGYTF; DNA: TGTGCCAGCAGTTTGCGCCAGGGGTTCTATGGCTACACCTTC
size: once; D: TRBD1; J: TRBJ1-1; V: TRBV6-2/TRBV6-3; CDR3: CASSYSTEGRRTGENTEAFF; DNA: TGTGCCAGCAGTTACTCGACTGAAGGGCGCCGGACAGGGGAGAACACTGAAGCTTTCTTT
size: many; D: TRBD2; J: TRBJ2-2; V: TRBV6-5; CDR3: CATSSGKATGELFF; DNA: TGTGCCACCAGTAGCGGGAAGGCCACCGGGGAGCTGTTTTTT
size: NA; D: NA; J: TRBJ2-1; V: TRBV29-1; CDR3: CSVGAGSFYNEQFF; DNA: TGCAGCGTTGGTGCGGGAAGCTTCTACAATGAGCAGTTCTTC
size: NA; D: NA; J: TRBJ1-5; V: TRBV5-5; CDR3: CASSLDRRSNQPQHF; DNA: TGTGCCAGCAGCTTGGACAGGCGTAGCAATCAGCCCCAGCATTTT
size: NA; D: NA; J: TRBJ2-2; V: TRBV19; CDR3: CASSTRTGQGPGELFF; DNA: TGTGCCAGTAGTACCCGAACAGGGCAGGGACCCGGGGAGCTGTTTTTT
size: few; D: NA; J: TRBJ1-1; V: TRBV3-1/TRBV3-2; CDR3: CASSQDGMREAFF; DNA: TGTGCCAGCAGCCAAGATGGTATGCGGGAAGCTTTCTTT
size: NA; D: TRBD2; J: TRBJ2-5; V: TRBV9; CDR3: CASSAGLAGQETQYF; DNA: TGTGCCAGCAGCGCAGGACTAGCGGGGCAAGAGACCCAGTACTTC
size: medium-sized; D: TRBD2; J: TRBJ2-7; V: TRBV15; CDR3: CATSREGLAGGNSYEQYF; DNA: TGTGCCACCAGCAGAGAGGGACTAGCGGGAGGGAACTCCTACGAGCAGTACTTC
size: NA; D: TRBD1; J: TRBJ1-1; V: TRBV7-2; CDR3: CASSPRTGGTEAFF; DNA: TGTGCCAGCAGCCCCCGGACAGGGGGGACTGAAGCTTTCTTT
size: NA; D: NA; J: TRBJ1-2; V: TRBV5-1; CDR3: CASSPQGRDYGYTF; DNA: TGCGCCAGCAGCCCCCAGGGGAGAGACTATGGCTACACCTTC
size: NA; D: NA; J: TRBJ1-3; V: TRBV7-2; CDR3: CASSFWGVGNTIYF; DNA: TGTGCCAGCAGCTTTTGGGGGGTCGGAAACACCATATATTTT
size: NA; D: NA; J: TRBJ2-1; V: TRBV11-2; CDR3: CASSLGLTEYNEQFF; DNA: TGTGCCAGCAGCTTAGGCCTCACAGAATACAATGAGCAGTTCTTC
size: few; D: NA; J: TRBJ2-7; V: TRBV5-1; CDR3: CASSPAKGLGEQYF; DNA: TGCGCCAGCAGCCCGGCTAAGGGGTTGGGGGAGCAGTACTTC
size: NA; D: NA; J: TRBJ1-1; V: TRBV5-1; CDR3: CASSRQDKNTEAFF; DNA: TGCGCCAGCAGCCGACAGGATAAGAACACTGAAGCTTTCTTT
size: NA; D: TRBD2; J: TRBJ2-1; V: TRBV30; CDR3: CAQWGGNEQFF; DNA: TGTGCCCAATGGGGGGGTAATGAGCAGTTCTTC
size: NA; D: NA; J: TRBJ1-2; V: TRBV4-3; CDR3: CASSQVVPANGGYTF; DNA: TGCGCCAGCAGCCAAGTAGTACCCGCCAATGGTGGCTACACCTTC
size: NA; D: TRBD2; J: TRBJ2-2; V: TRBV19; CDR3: CASSIKGLAGQTGELFF; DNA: TGTGCCAGTAGTATTAAGGGACTAGCGGGGCAGACCGGGGAGCTGTTTTTT
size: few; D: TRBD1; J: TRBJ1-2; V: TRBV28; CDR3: CASSSPGTGGNF; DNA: TGTGCCAGCAGTTCGCCCGGGACAGGGGGCAATTTC
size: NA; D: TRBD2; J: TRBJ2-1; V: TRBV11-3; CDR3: CASSWARLAGGSSYNEQFF; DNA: TGTGCCAGCAGCTGGGCGAGACTAGCGGGGGGGAGCTCCTACAATGAGCAGTTCTTC
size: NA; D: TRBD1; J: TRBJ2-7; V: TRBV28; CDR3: CASSLVRQGTNEQYF; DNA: TGTGCCAGCAGTCTGGTAAGACAGGGGACGAACGAGCAGTACTTC
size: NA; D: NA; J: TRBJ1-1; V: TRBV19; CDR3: CASRLGQNTEAFF; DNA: TGTGCCAGTAGGTTGGGGCAGAACACTGAAGCTTTCTTT
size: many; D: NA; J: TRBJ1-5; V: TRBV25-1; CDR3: CASSPPCVQPQHF; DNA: TGTGCCAGCAGTCCCCCGTGTGTGCAGCCCCAGCATTTT
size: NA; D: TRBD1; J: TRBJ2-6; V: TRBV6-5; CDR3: CATRTGGSGANVLTF; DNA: TGTGCCACCCGGACAGGGGGCTCTGGGGCCAACGTCCTGACTTTC